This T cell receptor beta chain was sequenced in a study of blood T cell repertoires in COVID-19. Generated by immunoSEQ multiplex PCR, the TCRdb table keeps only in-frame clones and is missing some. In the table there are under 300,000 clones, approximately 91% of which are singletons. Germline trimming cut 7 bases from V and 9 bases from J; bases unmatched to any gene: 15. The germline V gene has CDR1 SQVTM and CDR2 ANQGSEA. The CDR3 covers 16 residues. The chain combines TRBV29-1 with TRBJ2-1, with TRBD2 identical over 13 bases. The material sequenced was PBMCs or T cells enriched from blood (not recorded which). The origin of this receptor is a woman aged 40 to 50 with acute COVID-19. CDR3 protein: CSATDTSGRAGGEQFF. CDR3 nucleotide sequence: TGCAGCGCCACCGATACTAGCGGGAGGGCCGGGGGTGAGCAGTTCTTC.